A single sample gave rise to the 15 T cell receptor beta chains below, sequenced in a study of blood T cell repertoires in COVID-19 (dated by TCRdb to about 2020). Preparation of the library involved the immunoSEQ multiplex PCR assay. What TCRdb holds here is the immuneACCESS table cut down to in-frame rearrangements. Part of the clones is not present; checked against another copy, under half of the missing clones reflect an unresolved V gene, and the others are unexplained. For this sample the table gives under 200,000 clones, of which around 82% were detected only once. The ten largest clones represent approximately 2.4% of the sample. The material sequenced was peripheral blood. The receptors come from a human donor with acute or convalescent COVID-19. The donor label of this sample is uncertain.

This rearrangement joins TRBV6-6 to TRBJ2-5, with 7 nucleotides matching TRBD1. Germline CDR1 reads MNHNY; CDR2 reads SVGAGI (reference sequence). The CDR3 is 13 amino acids. V dropped 8 bases and J dropped 4; count of bases not matched to a gene: 7. The CDR3 region has the DNA TGTGCCAGCGAGGGGACAGTGCGAGAGACCCAGTACTTC. Amino acids: CASEGTVRETQYF.

This chain uses TRBV7-3 with TRBJ2-2; D is undetermined. Deletions cut 5 bases from V and 3 bases from J, with 10 bases between. Germline V lookup: CDR1 SGHTA, CDR2 FQGTGA. The length of the CDR3 is 14 residues. The CDR3 sequence is CASSRLSDTGELFF. The CDR3 DNA is TGTGCCAGCAGCCGACTGAGCGACACCGGGGAGCTGTTTTTT. The full variable domain, completed using reference TRBV7-3 and TRBJ2-2, is GAGVSQTPSNKVTEKGKYVELRCDPISGHTALYWYRQSLGQGPEFLIYFQGTGAADDSGLPNDRFFAVRPEGSVSTLKIQRTERGDSAVYLCASSRLSDTGELFFGEGSRLTVL.

As concerns this clone: Other DNA sequences of this sample code for an identical CDR3. The chain combines TRBV28 with TRBJ2-7; 10 bases map to TRBD1. Per germline, CDR1 MDHEN and CDR2 SYDVKM. The CDR3 totals 13 residues. The J segment lost 3 bases and the V segment lost 8 bases, leaving 4 bases of the junction unmatched. CDR3 region: CASRTGGRYEQYF. CDR3 DNA sequence: TGTGCCAGCCGGACAGGGGGGCGCTACGAGCAGTACTTC.

The rearrangement uses TRBV2 and TRBJ2-3; 7 bases line up with TRBD2. With 5 bases clipped from V and 3 bases from J, the junction kept 5 bases outside the gene matches. Per germline, CDR1 SNHLY and CDR2 FYNNEI. This CDR3 region has 14 residues. CDR3 loop: CASSRGGSTDTQYF. The DNA of the CDR3 is TGTGCCAGCAGTCGGGGCGGGAGTACAGATACGCAGTATTTT.

The chain uses TRBV5-4 and TRBJ1-1, with 8 bases that match TRBD1. The CDR3 runs to 15 residues. Germline V gene data show CDR1 as SGHNT and CDR2 as YYREEE (reference sequence). Germline trimming cut 0 bases from V and 4 bases from J; bases unmatched to any gene: 5. The CDR3 here is CASSLGTGFGTEAFF. The CDR3 DNA reads as TGTGCCAGCAGCTTGGGGACAGGGTTTGGCACTGAAGCTTTCTTT.

V usage is TRBV5-4 and J usage is TRBJ1-5; D uncertain. V lost 0 bases to trimming and J lost 2 bases, with 12 bases between them. Germline-derived CDR1 and CDR2 are SGHNT and YYREEE (reference sequence). The CDR3 contains 16 residues. CDR3 sequence: CASSLDGVHGNQPQHF. In DNA, the CDR3 is TGTGCCAGCAGCTTGGACGGAGTGCATGGCAATCAGCCCCAGCATTTT. The whole variable domain, remainder taken from reference TRBV5-4 and TRBJ1-5, is ETGVTQSPTHLIKTRGQQVTLRCSSQSGHNTVSWYQQALGQGPQFIFQYYREEENGRGNFPPRFSGLQFPNYSSELNVNALELDDSALYLCASSLDGVHGNQPQHFGDGTRLSIL.

The chain couples TRBV5-6 to TRBJ2-3; the match to TRBD2 covers 8 bases. CDR1 is SGHDT, CDR2 YYEEEE, per germline. The ends lost 0 bases at V and 13 bases at J; junction bases unmatched: 4. There are 12 residues in the CDR3. The CDR3: CASSLAGGLEYF. In DNA, the CDR3 is TGTGCCAGCAGCTTGGCGGGGGGGCTTGAGTATTTT.

This sequence joins TRBV19 and TRBJ1-5; the match to TRBD1 covers 8 bases. Looked up from germline, CDR1 is LNHDA and CDR2 is SQIVND (reference sequence). The CDR3 has 13 residues. V was clipped by 6 bases and J by 7 bases; unmatched bases: 5. The DNA of the CDR3 is TGTGCCAGTAGACAGGGGGTTGGCCAGCCCCAGCATTTT. It yields the protein CASRQGVGQPQHF.

The chain recombines TRBV2 with TRBJ2-3, with 9 bases fitting TRBD1. The CDR3 sequence is 17 residues long. Germline CDR1 reads SNHLY; CDR2 reads FYNNEI. With 4 bases clipped from V and 5 bases from J, the junction kept 13 bases outside the gene matches. This CDR3 is CASSVNPGDRAEDTQYF. The CDR3 DNA sequence: TGTGCCAGCAGTGTGAACCCCGGGGACAGGGCCGAAGATACGCAGTATTTT.

J is TRBJ1-4 and V is TRBV5-1; no clear D gene. The germline V and J ends were trimmed by 4 bases and 2 bases, with 15 bases remaining between them. The CDR3 is 16 residues long. CDR1 is SGHRS and CDR2 is YFSETQ in the germline V gene. CDR3 nucleotides: TGCGCCAGCAGCACCGGACTCACTCCCACTAATGAAAAACTGTTTTTT. It encodes CASSTGLTPTNEKLFF.

This chain joins TRBV5-1 and TRBJ1-4; 8 bases align to TRBD1. The CDR3 runs to 14 residues. With 2 bases clipped from V and 6 bases from J, the junction kept 3 bases outside the gene matches. Germline V gene sequence: CDR1 SGHRS, CDR2 YFSETQ. CDR3 residues: CASSFQGADEKLFF. CDR3 DNA sequence: TGCGCCAGCAGCTTCCAGGGGGCCGATGAAAAACTGTTTTTT. Filled out from reference TRBV5-1 and TRBJ1-4, the complete variable domain reads KAGVTQTPRYLIKTRGQQVTLSCSPISGHRSVSWYQQTPGQGLQFLFEYFSETQRNKGNFPGRFSGRQFSNSRSEMNVSTLELGDSALYLCASSFQGADEKLFFGSGTQLSVL.

This chain uses TRBV2 with TRBJ2-3; TRBD2 aligns across 10 bases. Germline lookup yields CDR1 SNHLY and CDR2 FYNNEI. CDR3 length equals 15 residues. With V trimmed by 5 bases and J by 9 bases, 11 bases remained unmatched. The CDR3 spells CASSPLLSGGGTQYF. CDR3 coding DNA: TGTGCCAGCAGTCCCCTGCTCAGCGGGGGGGGAACGCAGTATTTT. Full variable domain (outside the CDR3, taken from reference TRBV2 and TRBJ2-3): EPEVTQTPSHQVTQMGQEVILRCVPISNHLYFYWYRQILGQKVEFLVSFYNNEISEKSEIFDDQFSVERPDGSNFTLKIRSTKLEDSAMYFCASSPLLSGGGTQYFGPGTRLTVL.

The V gene is TRBV18, the J gene TRBJ2-7, with 7 nucleotides matching TRBD1. The CDR3 has 15 amino acids. Germline-derived CDR1 and CDR2 are KGHSH and LQKENI. J gave up 6 bases and V 3 bases, and 11 bases lay outside the gene matches. Written as DNA, the CDR3 is TGTGCCAGCTCACCCAGGGACAGCCTGATCTCCGAGCAGTACTTC. Its translation: CASSPRDSLISEQYF.

This sequence joins TRBV2 and TRBJ1-2, with TRBD1 matching over 8 bases. Trimming took 6 bases from V and 7 from J; bases not matched to a gene: 7. Germline CDR1 and CDR2: SNHLY and FYNNEI. The CDR3 length is 13 residues. CDR3 region: CASRNRGRGGYTF. The CDR3 DNA reads TGTGCCAGCAGAAACAGGGGGAGGGGTGGCTACACCTTC.

This sequence joins TRBV25-1 and TRBJ2-7; a possible D gene is TRBD2 (6 bases). The CDR3 is 15 residues long. V lost 1 base and J 2 bases, leaving 12 bases between the germline ends. Germline-derived CDR1 and CDR2 are MGHDK and SYGVNS. Written as DNA, the CDR3 is TGTGCCAGCAGTGAATTGACGGGAGCTCCCTACGAGCAGTACTTC. The encoded protein is CASSELTGAPYEQYF.